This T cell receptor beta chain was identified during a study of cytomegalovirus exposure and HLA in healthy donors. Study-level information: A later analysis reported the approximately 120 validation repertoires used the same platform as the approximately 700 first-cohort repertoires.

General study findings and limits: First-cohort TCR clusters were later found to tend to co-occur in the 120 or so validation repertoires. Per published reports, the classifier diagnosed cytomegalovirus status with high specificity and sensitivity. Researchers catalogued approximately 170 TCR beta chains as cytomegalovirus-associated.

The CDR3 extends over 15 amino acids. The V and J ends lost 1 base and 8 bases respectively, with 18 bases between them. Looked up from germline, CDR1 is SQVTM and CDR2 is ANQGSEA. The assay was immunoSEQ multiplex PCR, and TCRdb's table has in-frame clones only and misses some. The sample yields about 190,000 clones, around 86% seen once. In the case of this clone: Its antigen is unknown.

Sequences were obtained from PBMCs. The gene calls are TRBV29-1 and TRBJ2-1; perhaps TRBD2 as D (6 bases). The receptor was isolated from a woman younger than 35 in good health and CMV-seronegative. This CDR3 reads CSVEAGETFVYEQFF. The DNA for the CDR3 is TGCAGCGTTGAAGCGGGAGAGACATTTGTATATGAGCAGTTCTTC.